The clone carrying this T cell receptor beta chain was observed at least ten times. What it binds is not known. A second roughly 6 to 11 cycle PCR used barcoded and J-beta primers. Samples each returned at least 2.5 million CDR3-containing paired-end reads. TCRdb itself ran the 5' RACE reads through MiXCR, one entry per CDR3 protein. Counted here are roughly 800,000 distinct CDR3 sequences, just under 25% occurring once; the ten biggest clones make up under 9.5%. This entry comes from a study of blood T cells in healthy people across ages. CDR1 and CDR2 from the germline V gene are SGHTA and FQGNSA. V was cut by 1 base and J by 1 base, with 3 bases left in between. The CDR3 length is 13 residues. Study-wide results and limits: Getting older went along with TCR beta diversity per million T cells dropping roughly linearly.

This sample also appeared in a second study, on T cells of mothers and their children. That study adds: Related and unrelated pairs show similar thymic shaping of TCR recombination output.

This sequence originates from a boy under 18 in good health. What was sequenced was blood. The V gene is TRBV7-2, the J gene TRBJ2-3; the D is unclear. Here the CDR3 DNA reads TGTGCCAGCAGCTTAGAACGCACAGATACGCAGTATTTT. Its translation is CASSLERTDTQYF.